These 10 T cell receptor beta chains were sequenced from one sample in a study of cytomegalovirus exposure and HLA in healthy donors. Clones were read by immunoSEQ multiplex PCR, and TCRdb kept only the in-frame ones, dropping some. The data hold about 130,000 clones, with approximately 88% observed a single time. The specimen sequenced was PBMCs. Every receptor here comes from a woman under 30 in good health and CMV-seronegative.

The chain employs TRBV20-1 and TRBJ1-2; D perhaps matches TRBD1 (5 bases). The CDR3 consists of 11 residues. Germline V gene lookup returns CDR1 DFQATT and CDR2 SNEGSKA (reference sequence). With 6 bases removed from V and 6 bases from J, the gap between germline ends came to 11 bases. CDR3 sequence (DNA): TGCAGTGCCGGGGGACCCCATGGCTACACCTTC. This encodes CSAGGPHGYTF.

The chain recombines TRBV5-1 with TRBJ2-2, with D possibly being TRBD2 (5 bases). Germline assignment: CDR1 SGHRS and CDR2 YFSETQ. V lost 0 bases to trimming and J lost 1 base, with 10 bases between them. This CDR3 has 16 residues. The CDR3 DNA follows: TGCGCCAGCAGCTTGGGTCCGGCGGGGAACACCGGGGAGCTGTTTTTT. It codes for CASSLGPAGNTGELFF.

The chain joins TRBV4-1 to TRBJ2-1; D is uncertain. The V gene's germline CDR1 is MGHRA and CDR2 YSYEKL. V was cut by 1 base and J by 8 bases, with 3 bases left in between. The CDR3 is made up of 11 amino acids. The CDR3 region has the DNA TGCGCCAGCAGCCAAGTATATGAGCAGTTCTTC. This codes for CASSQVYEQFF.

This rearrangement joins TRBV6-5 to TRBJ2-7, with D possibly being TRBD2 (5 bases). V was pared by 2 bases and J by 1 base, with 9 bases between. This CDR3 region has 14 residues. The germline CDR1 and CDR2 sequences are MNHEY and SVGAGI. The CDR3 loop is CASSYGSGSYEQYF. In nucleotides, the CDR3 is TGTGCCAGCAGTTACGGTTCGGGGTCCTACGAGCAGTACTTC.

This clone was seen more than once but under ten times. The chain combines TRBV29-1 with TRBJ2-7; 7 bases are shared with TRBD1. V shed 7 bases and J 4 bases; nucleotides not matched to a gene: 10. Germline-derived CDR1 and CDR2 are SQVTM and ANQGSEA. The CDR3 sequence is 13 residues long. The CDR3 DNA sequence: TGCAGCGCACTATCCGGGACAGAATACGAGCAGTACTTC. It yields the protein CSALSGTEYEQYF.

The chain carries TRBV28 and TRBJ2-1; 7 bases map to TRBD2. With V trimmed by 5 bases and J by 0 bases, 1 base remained unmatched. The CDR3 spans 14 residues. Germline lookup yields CDR1 MDHEN and CDR2 SYDVKM. The CDR3 DNA reads as TGTGCCAGCAGTAAGCGGGACTCCTACAATGAGCAGTTCTTC. Protein: CASSKRDSYNEQFF.

The V call is TRBV6-6, the J call TRBJ2-4, with 8 bases aligning to TRBD1. There are 13 residues in the CDR3. The V gene's germline CDR1 is MNHNY and CDR2 SVGAGI (reference sequence). V trimming: 7 bases; J trimming: 6 bases; junction bases outside the gene matches: 5. The CDR3, as DNA: TGTGCCAGCACCTTTGACAGGGGAAACATTCAGTACTTC. Encoded protein: CASTFDRGNIQYF.

V usage is TRBV9 and J usage is TRBJ2-7; 7 nucleotides match TRBD2. CDR3 length: 14 amino acids. The V and J ends lost 3 bases and 5 bases, in that order; junction bases with no gene match: 8. Germline V gene lookup returns CDR1 SGDLS and CDR2 YYNGEE. This chain's CDR3 is CASSGISGIDEQYF. DNA for the CDR3: TGTGCCAGCAGCGGAATCAGCGGGATCGACGAGCAGTACTTC.

The rearrangement joins TRBV7-8 to TRBJ2-7; D may be TRBD2 (5 bases). This CDR3 has 14 residues. In germline, CDR1 is SGHVS, CDR2 FQNEAQ. Trimming left V 5 bases short and J 3 bases short, with 14 bases between. CDR3 sequence (DNA): TGTGCCAGCAGCCCCGCGAGGGATCTCTACGAGCAGTACTTC. Its protein is CASSPARDLYEQYF.

This sequence joins TRBV19 and TRBJ2-7; a possible D gene is TRBD2 (6 bases). The V and J ends lost 5 bases and 2 bases respectively, with 16 bases between them. The CDR3 sequence is 15 residues long. CDR1 and CDR2 from the germline V gene are LNHDA and SQIVND (reference sequence). DNA of the CDR3: TGTGCCAGTAGTCCCACTGGGGGGTACCCCTACGAGCAGTACTTC. Amino acids: CASSPTGGYPYEQYF.